Following are 32 T cell receptor beta chains from one sample sequenced in a study of blood T cells in healthy people across ages. Next came a second PCR, run for roughly 6 to 11 cycles, which used a sample-barcoded 5' primer along with a J-beta primer mix. A single record per CDR3 protein comes from TCRdb applying MiXCR to the 5' RACE reads. The sample yields around 670,000 distinct CDR3 sequences, about 30% seen once. The sequenced sample was blood. These receptor sequences come from a woman older than 75 in good health.

This clonotype was counted a few times. The chain uses TRBV20-1 and TRBJ1-1, with a possible D match to TRBD1 (5 bases). V was cut by 3 bases and J by 6 bases, with 14 bases left in between. CDR1 and CDR2 (germline): DFQATT, SNEGSKA (reference sequence). CDR3 length: 13 residues. The CDR3 nucleotides read TGCAGTGCTAGTCCCGGGACTTGGGCTGAAGCTTTCTTT. Its translation is CSASPGTWAEAFF.

As for this clonotype: A read error is possible here, since a much larger clone lies one base away. The V and J genes are TRBV6-1 and TRBJ2-7, with 12 positions matching TRBD1. This CDR3 region has 15 residues. Germline assignment: CDR1 MNHNS and CDR2 SASEGT. The CDR3 region is CAGSVGTGGAYEQYF. The CDR3 nucleotides are TGTGCCGGCAGTGTAGGGACAGGGGGCGCCTACGAGCAGTACTTC.

This clonotype was recorded at least ten times. The chain combines TRBV5-6 with TRBJ2-7; 7 positions agree with TRBD2. The germline V gene has CDR1 SGHDT and CDR2 YYEEEE. There are 17 residues in the CDR3. The V gene end was trimmed by 3 bases and the J gene end by 6 bases; junction bases not matched to a gene: 18. CDR3 bases: TGTGCCAGCAGCTCCTCGAGGAGGGAGGGTACTACTACCGAGCAGTACTTC. Encoded protein: CASSSSRREGTTTEQYF. The whole variable domain, filled in from reference TRBV5-6 and TRBJ2-7, reads DAGVTQSPTHLIKTRGQQVTLRCSPKSGHDTVSWYQQALGQGPQFIFQYYEEEERQRGNFPDRFSGHQFPNYSSELNVNALLLGDSALYLCASSSSRREGTTTEQYFGPGTRLTVT.

This clonotype was detected ten times or more. The chain joins TRBV4-3 to TRBJ1-2; 8 bases match TRBD1. This CDR3 is 16 amino acids long. V was clipped by 3 bases and J by 5 bases; unmatched bases: 11. Germline V lookup: CDR1 LGHNA, CDR2 YSLEER. In DNA, the CDR3 is TGCGCCAGCAGCCAGGACCCGGGACAGGATTTTTATGGCTACACCTTC. Translation gives CASSQDPGQDFYGYTF.

This clonotype was counted many times. In DNA form, the CDR3 reads TGTGCCAGCAGCGTAGCGGGGCGGGGGGGCGACGAGCAGTACTTC. Protein sequence: CASSVAGRGGDEQYF. The chain joins TRBV9 to TRBJ2-7, with TRBD2 identical over 9 bases. Germline V gene data show CDR1 as SGDLS and CDR2 as YYNGEE. The CDR3 is made up of 15 amino acids. V shed 0 bases and J 5 bases; nucleotides not matched to a gene: 6. Variable domain in full (rest from reference TRBV9 and TRBJ2-7): DSGVTQTPKHLITATGQRVTLRCSPRSGDLSVYWYQQSLDQGLQFLIQYYNGEERAKGNILERFSAQQFPDLHSELNLSSLELGDSALYFCASSVAGRGGDEQYFGPGTRLTVT.

This clonotype has a count of ten or more. The chain links TRBV4-3 to TRBJ2-7, with TRBD2 matching over 7 bases. The V segment lost 1 base and the J segment 3 bases; nucleotides outside the gene matches: 9. Germline values: CDR1 LGHNA, CDR2 YSLEER. CDR3 size: 16 residues. This CDR3 reads CASSQAGTNDNYEQYF. The CDR3 DNA sequence: TGCGCCAGCAGCCAAGCCGGGACTAACGACAACTACGAGCAGTACTTC.

This clonotype was counted between two and nine times. The rearrangement uses TRBV30 and TRBJ1-5; TRBD1 is a possible D gene (6 bases). The CDR3 totals 13 residues. Trimming took off 5 bases at V and 2 bases at J, with 10 bases between the two ends. CDR1 is GTSNPN and CDR2 is SVGIG in the germline V gene (reference sequence). In DNA, the CDR3 is TGTGCCTGGGAACAGGGTGGCAATCAGCCCCAGCATTTT. It specifies CAWEQGGNQPQHF.

This chain joins TRBV27 and TRBJ2-5; tentatively, D is TRBD1 or TRBD2 (6 bases each). Germline loops: CDR1 MNHEY, CDR2 SMNVEV (reference sequence). The CDR3 is 15 amino acids. V lost 2 bases and J lost 11, with 21 bases in between. CDR3 sequence reads: CASSLEGGYYNEQYF. The CDR3 nucleotides are TGTGCCAGCAGTTTAGAGGGGGGTTACTACAATGAGCAGTACTTC.

This clonotype has a count of ten or more. The junction differs from germline at one of its ends, possibly a read error. This sequence joins TRBV12-3 or TRBV12-4 and TRBJ2-7; D uncertain. The CDR3 totals 14 residues. CDR3 in amino acids: CASSLNLPSHEQYF. The CDR3 DNA is TGTGCCAGCAGTTTAAACCTCCCCTCCCACGAGCAGTACTTC.

Regarding this clonotype: A much larger clone is a single base away; this may be a read error. V and J are TRBV20-1 and TRBJ1-2; D is unresolved. The CDR3 consists of 12 residues. Germline V gives CDR1 DFQATT, CDR2 SNEGSKA (reference sequence). CDR3 DNA sequence: TGCAGGGCTAGTACTACTAACTATGGCTACACCTTC. It specifies CRASTTNYGYTF.

This clonotype came up many times. The chain is built from TRBV5-1 and TRBJ1-4; 8 nucleotides match TRBD1. Germline V gives CDR1 SGHRS, CDR2 YFSETQ. The CDR3 loop spans 15 amino acids. Trimming took 5 bases from V and 7 from J; bases not matched to a gene: 10. The CDR3 spells CASSSRGTGGEKLFF. The CDR3 DNA reads TGCGCCAGCAGTAGTCGCGGGACAGGAGGTGAAAAACTGTTTTTT.

The gene calls are TRBV7-9 and TRBJ2-7, with D tentatively TRBD2 (7 bases). Per the germline V gene, CDR1 is SEHNR and CDR2 is FQNEAQ (reference sequence). V shed 5 bases and J shed 3 bases, with 17 bases lying between them. The CDR3 has 15 residues. CDR3 sequence reads: CASSLRGATFYEQYF. CDR3 nucleotides: TGTGCCAGCAGCCTCCGGGGGGCGACTTTCTACGAGCAGTACTTC.

This clonotype was found many times. The chain employs TRBV5-1 and TRBJ1-4; D is uncertain. The CDR3 is made up of 13 amino acids. V lost 5 bases, J lost 8 bases, and 13 bases lay in between. Germline V gene lookup returns CDR1 SGHRS and CDR2 YFSETQ. The CDR3 DNA is TGCGCCAGCAGAGAAACCCAAAAGGAAAAACTGTTTTTT. Residues: CASRETQKEKLFF.

A remark on this clonotype: A read error may produce the germline difference seen at one junction end. V and J are TRBV10-3 and TRBJ2-1; 7 bases fit TRBD2. Germline CDR1 reads ENHRY; CDR2 reads SYGVKD. The CDR3 runs to 17 residues. The CDR3 here is CAVSESTMTSPLSKQFF. CDR3 DNA: TGTGCCGTCAGTGAGTCGACAATGACTAGCCCTCTGAGTAAGCAGTTCTTC.

This clonotype was recorded at least ten times. This chain uses TRBV20-1 with TRBJ2-7; D remains ambiguous. Germline V gives CDR1 DFQATT, CDR2 SNEGSKA (reference sequence). With 1 base removed from V and 5 bases from J, the gap between germline ends came to 12 bases. The CDR3 runs 13 residues. In nucleotides, the CDR3 is TGCAGTGCTAGAGGTGAATTCGGCGACGAGCAGTACTTC. Its translation is CSARGEFGDEQYF.

The V call is TRBV19, the J call TRBJ2-3; 11 bases line up with TRBD1. V was pared by 8 bases and J by 4 bases, with 5 bases of the junction left unmatched. The CDR3 is 14 amino acids. Per germline, CDR1 LNHDA and CDR2 SQIVND (reference sequence). The CDR3 spells CASRPGQGADTQYF. The CDR3 nucleotides are TGTGCCAGTCGCCCGGGACAGGGGGCAGATACGCAGTATTTT.

CDR3 residues: CASSLGPRTHEQFF. The CDR3 DNA follows: TGTGCCAGCAGCTTAGGCCCACGCACCCACGAGCAGTTCTTC. The rearrangement joins TRBV11-1 to TRBJ2-1, with D unresolved. Germline V gene data show CDR1 as SGHAT and CDR2 as FQDESV (reference sequence). This CDR3 is built from 14 residues. The germline V and J ends were trimmed by 1 base and 10 bases, with 14 bases remaining between them. Full variable domain (remainder filled in from reference TRBV11-1 and TRBJ2-1): EAEVAQSPRYKITEKSQAVAFWCDPISGHATLYWYRQILGQGPELLVQFQDESVVDDSQLPKDRFSAERLKGVDSTLKIQPAELGDSAMYLCASSLGPRTHEQFFGPGTRLTVL.

The sample holds many counts of this clonotype. The V and J genes are TRBV11-2 and TRBJ2-3; TRBD1 agrees at 9 bases. The germline V gene encodes CDR1 SGHAT and CDR2 FQNNGV. The J segment lost 6 bases and the V segment lost 5 bases, leaving 9 bases of the junction unmatched. CDR3 size: 15 residues. The CDR3 loop reads CASSNYRGRSDTQYF. CDR3 nucleotide sequence: TGTGCCAGCAGCAATTACAGGGGGCGAAGCGATACGCAGTATTTT.

This clonotype was seen a handful of times. Given a much more abundant clone one base away, this may be a read error. V usage is TRBV5-1 and J usage is TRBJ2-3; TRBD2 matches at 7 bases. The CDR3 length is 14 residues. The V and J ends lost 5 bases and 2 bases, in that order; junction bases with no gene match: 5. Germline V lookup: CDR1 SGHRS, CDR2 YFSETQ. This CDR3 reads CASRGGGATDTQYF. CDR3 sequence (DNA): TGCGCCAGCAGGGGCGGGGGAGCCACAGATACGCAGTATTTT.

This clonotype came up many times. V usage is TRBV7-2 and J usage is TRBJ2-1; tentative D call: TRBD1 (6 bases). Germline CDR1 SGHTA, CDR2 FQGNSA. The ends were cut back, 5 bases at V and 3 bases at J, with 14 bases in the middle. This CDR3 contains 15 residues. This CDR3 is CASSPLRGNYNEQFF. The CDR3 nucleotides read TGTGCCAGCAGCCCACTAAGGGGGAACTACAATGAGCAGTTCTTC. Full variable domain (remainder filled in from reference TRBV7-2 and TRBJ2-1): GAGVSQSPSNKVTEKGKDVELRCDPISGHTALYWYRQSLGQGLEFLIYFQGNSAPDKSGLPSDRFSAERTGGSVSTLTIQRTQQEDSAVYLCASSPLRGNYNEQFFGPGTRLTVL.

Details on this clonotype: A much larger clone lies one base from this, so it may be a read error. The rearrangement links TRBV10-3 to TRBJ1-2; D is unclear. Germline V gene lookup returns CDR1 ENHRY and CDR2 SYGVKD. The CDR3 covers 13 residues. CDR3 amino acids: CVISERSNYGYTF. CDR3 DNA: TGTGTCATCAGTGAGCGCAGTAACTATGGCTACACCTTC.

Many counts were recorded for this clonotype. The genes are TRBV7-2 and TRBJ2-1, with D possibly TRBD2 on 6 matching bases. V lost 6 bases and J 2 bases, leaving 14 bases between the germline ends. This CDR3 has 15 amino acids. CDR1 and CDR2 (germline): SGHTA, FQGNSA. The DNA for the CDR3 is TGTGCCAGCAGACCGGGACTTGGGCCCTACAATGAGCAGTTCTTC. This codes for CASRPGLGPYNEQFF. Combining the CDR3 with reference TRBV7-2 and TRBJ2-1 gives the whole variable domain GAGVSQSPSNKVTEKGKDVELRCDPISGHTALYWYRQSLGQGLEFLIYFQGNSAPDKSGLPSDRFSAERTGGSVSTLTIQRTQQEDSAVYLCASRPGLGPYNEQFFGPGTRLTVL.

A note on this clonotype: One end of the junction fails to match germline, which may point to a read error. The V gene is TRBV7-3, the J gene TRBJ2-1; TRBD2 is a possible D gene (6 bases). The CDR3 sequence is 14 residues long. Germline V gives CDR1 SGHTA, CDR2 FQGTGA. The CDR3 DNA is TGTGTCAGCAGCTGGAGGGTACTCGACAATGAGCAGTTCTTC. It yields the protein CVSSWRVLDNEQFF.

V gene TRBV12-3 or TRBV12-4 combines with J gene TRBJ2-3; 8 nucleotides align to TRBD2. The CDR3 is 15 amino acids. V lost 3 bases to trimming and J lost 5 bases; unmatched junction nucleotides: 7. CDR3 residues: CASSLGGGHGDTQYF. The CDR3 nucleotides are TGTGCCAGCAGTTTGGGCGGGGGGCATGGAGATACGCAGTATTTT.

At least ten counts were recorded for this clonotype. The chain uses TRBV4-2 and TRBJ2-3, with D possibly being TRBD1 or TRBD2 (5 bases each). CDR1 and CDR2 (germline): LGHNA, YNFKEQ. This CDR3 spans 15 amino acids. V was clipped by 1 base and J by 2 bases, with 10 bases between them. The CDR3 DNA sequence: TGTGCCAGCAGCCAAGGGGACGGGTCCACAGATACGCAGTATTTT. Its protein is CASSQGDGSTDTQYF.

This clonotype was seen at least ten times. The genes are TRBV2 and TRBJ2-5, with a possible D match to TRBD1 (6 bases). Germline V gene data show CDR1 as SNHLY and CDR2 as FYNNEI. This CDR3 has 13 amino acids. Trimming pared 6 bases from V and 5 bases from J, leaving 13 bases between. The CDR3 sequence is CASRKGVRETQYF. CDR3 DNA sequence: TGTGCCAGCAGAAAGGGGGTACGCGAGACCCAGTACTTC.

V is TRBV12-3 or TRBV12-4 and J is TRBJ2-3, with 10 bases fitting TRBD2. V dropped 5 bases and J dropped 6; count of bases not matched to a gene: 14. The CDR3 is 17 amino acids. The CDR3, as DNA: TGTGCCAGCAGTCACCCTAGCGGGGGCGGAACTAGGGATACGCAGTATTTT. Translated: CASSHPSGGGTRDTQYF.

The rearrangement uses TRBV7-9 and TRBJ2-3, with TRBD2 identical over 9 bases. Germline CDR1 SEHNR, CDR2 FQNEAQ (reference sequence). This CDR3 is 16 amino acids long. V lost 1 base to trimming and J lost 4 bases; unmatched junction nucleotides: 6. The CDR3 sequence: CASSLGLAGSADTQYF. The CDR3 bases are TGTGCCAGCAGCTTAGGGCTAGCGGGGTCTGCAGATACGCAGTATTTT.

This chain uses TRBV6-1 with TRBJ2-3; tentatively, D is TRBD2 (5 bases). Germline V gene data show CDR1 as MNHNS and CDR2 as SASEGT. Trimming shortened V by 1 base and J by 8 bases, and 13 bases separated the two germline ends. CDR3 length equals 14 residues. CDR3: CASSEVPRAGTQYF. In nucleotides, the CDR3 is TGTGCCAGCAGTGAAGTGCCAAGGGCGGGTACGCAGTATTTT.

This clonotype has a count of ten or more. The chain is built from TRBV12-3 or TRBV12-4 and TRBJ2-5, with D possibly matching TRBD2 (6 bases). V lost 6 bases and J lost 7, with 18 bases in between. The CDR3 is 14 amino acids. Written as DNA, the CDR3 is TGTGCCAGCAGCCTAACTAGCAACTGGGGGACCCAGTACTTC. It translates to CASSLTSNWGTQYF.

This clonotype has a handful of counts. The chain employs TRBV18 and TRBJ1-2; D possibly corresponds to TRBD1 (5 bases). Trimming took 3 bases from V and 5 from J, leaving 13 bases between them. The CDR3 runs 14 residues. The germline gives CDR1 KGHSH, CDR2 LQKENI. The DNA of the CDR3 is TGTGCCAGCTCACCCGACCAGGGTCGTTATGGCTACACCTTC. Its protein is CASSPDQGRYGYTF. Complete variable domain (other parts from reference TRBV18 and TRBJ1-2): NAGVMQNPRHLVRRRGQEARLRCSPMKGHSHVYWYRQLPEEGLKFMVYLQKENIIDESGMPKERFSAEFPKEGPSILRIQQVVRGDSAAYFCASSPDQGRYGYTFGSGTRLTVV.

This clonotype was recorded many times. V usage is TRBV7-2 and J usage is TRBJ2-7; a possible D gene is TRBD2 (7 bases). V lost 1 base, J lost 7 bases, and 14 bases lay in between. From germline, CDR1 is SGHTA and CDR2 FQGNSA. The CDR3 is 14 residues long. CDR3 in DNA: TGTGCCAGCAGCTTAGGCGGGGGCCCGGGGGAGCAGTACTTC. Residues: CASSLGGGPGEQYF.